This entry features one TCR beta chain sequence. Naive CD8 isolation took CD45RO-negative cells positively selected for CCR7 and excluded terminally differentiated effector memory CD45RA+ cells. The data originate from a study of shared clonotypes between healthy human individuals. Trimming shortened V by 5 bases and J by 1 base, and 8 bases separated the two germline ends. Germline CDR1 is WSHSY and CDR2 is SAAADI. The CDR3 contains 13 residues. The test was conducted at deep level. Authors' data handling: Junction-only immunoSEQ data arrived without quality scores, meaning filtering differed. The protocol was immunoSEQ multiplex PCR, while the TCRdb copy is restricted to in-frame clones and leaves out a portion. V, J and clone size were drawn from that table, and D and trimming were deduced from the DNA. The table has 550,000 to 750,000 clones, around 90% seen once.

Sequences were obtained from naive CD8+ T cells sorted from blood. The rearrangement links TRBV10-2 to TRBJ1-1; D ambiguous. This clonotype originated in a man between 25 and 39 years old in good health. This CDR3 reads CASSPTWNTEAFF. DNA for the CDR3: TGCGCCAGCAGTCCCACATGGAACACTGAAGCTTTCTTT.